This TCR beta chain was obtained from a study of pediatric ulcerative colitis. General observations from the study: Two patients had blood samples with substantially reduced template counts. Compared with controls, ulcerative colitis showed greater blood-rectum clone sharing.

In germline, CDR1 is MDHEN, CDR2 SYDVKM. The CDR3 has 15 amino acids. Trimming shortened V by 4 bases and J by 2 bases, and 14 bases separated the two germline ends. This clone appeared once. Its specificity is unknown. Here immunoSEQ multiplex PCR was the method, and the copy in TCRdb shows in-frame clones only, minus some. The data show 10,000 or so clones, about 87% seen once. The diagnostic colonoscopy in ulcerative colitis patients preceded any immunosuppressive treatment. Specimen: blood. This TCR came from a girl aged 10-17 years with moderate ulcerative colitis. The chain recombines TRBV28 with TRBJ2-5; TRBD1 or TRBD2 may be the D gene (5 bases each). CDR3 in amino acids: CASSSHQGAQETQYF. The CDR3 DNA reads TGTGCCAGCAGTTCCCATCAGGGAGCACAAGAGACCCAGTACTTC.